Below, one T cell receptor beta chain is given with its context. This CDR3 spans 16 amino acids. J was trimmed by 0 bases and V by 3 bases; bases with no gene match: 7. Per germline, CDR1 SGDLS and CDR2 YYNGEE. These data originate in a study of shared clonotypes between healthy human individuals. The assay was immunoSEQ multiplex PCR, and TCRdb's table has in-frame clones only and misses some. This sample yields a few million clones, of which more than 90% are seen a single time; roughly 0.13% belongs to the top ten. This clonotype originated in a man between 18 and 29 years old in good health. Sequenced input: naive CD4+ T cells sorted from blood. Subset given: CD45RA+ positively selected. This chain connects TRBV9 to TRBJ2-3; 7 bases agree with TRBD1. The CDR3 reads CASSETGTVSTDTQYF. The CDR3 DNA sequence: TGTGCCAGCAGCGAAACCGGGACAGTTAGCACAGATACGCAGTATTTT.